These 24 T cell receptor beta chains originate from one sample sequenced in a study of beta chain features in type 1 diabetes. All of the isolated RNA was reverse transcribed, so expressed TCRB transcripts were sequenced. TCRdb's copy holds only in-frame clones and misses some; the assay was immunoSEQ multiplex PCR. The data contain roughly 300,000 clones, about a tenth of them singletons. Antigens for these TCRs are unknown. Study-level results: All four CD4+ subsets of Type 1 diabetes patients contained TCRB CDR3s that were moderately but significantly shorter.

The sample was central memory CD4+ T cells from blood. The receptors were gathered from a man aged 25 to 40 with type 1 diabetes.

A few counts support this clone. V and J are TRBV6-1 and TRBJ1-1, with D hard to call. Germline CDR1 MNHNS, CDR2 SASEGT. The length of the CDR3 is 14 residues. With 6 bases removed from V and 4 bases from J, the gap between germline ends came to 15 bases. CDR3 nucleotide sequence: TGTGCCAGCAGCCAGGACGGAAGTTTCACTGAAGCTTTCTTT. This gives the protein CASSQDGSFTEAFF.

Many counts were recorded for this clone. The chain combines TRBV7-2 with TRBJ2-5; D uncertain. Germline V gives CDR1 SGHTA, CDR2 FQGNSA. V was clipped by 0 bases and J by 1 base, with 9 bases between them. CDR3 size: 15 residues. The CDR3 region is CASSLASGVQETQYF. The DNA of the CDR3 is TGTGCCAGCAGCTTAGCGTCAGGTGTCCAAGAGACCCAGTACTTC.

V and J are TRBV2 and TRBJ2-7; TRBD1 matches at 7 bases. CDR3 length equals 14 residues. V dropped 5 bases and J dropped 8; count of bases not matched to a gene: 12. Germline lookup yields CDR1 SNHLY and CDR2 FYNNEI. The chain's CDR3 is CASSPRDRDVQQYF. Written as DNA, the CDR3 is TGTGCCAGCAGTCCCCGCGACAGGGATGTGCAGCAGTACTTC. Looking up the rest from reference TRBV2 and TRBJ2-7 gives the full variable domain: EPEVTQTPSHQVTQMGQEVILRCVPISNHLYFYWYRQILGQKVEFLVSFYNNEISEKSEIFDDQFSVERPDGSNFTLKIRSTKLEDSAMYFCASSPRDRDVQQYFGPGTRLTVT.

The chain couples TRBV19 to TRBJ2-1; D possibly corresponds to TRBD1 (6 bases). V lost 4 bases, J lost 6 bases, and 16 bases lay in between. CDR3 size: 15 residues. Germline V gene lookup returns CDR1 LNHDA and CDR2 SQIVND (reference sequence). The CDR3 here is CASSRTRGHLNEQFF. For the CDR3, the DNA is TGTGCCAGTAGTAGGACCAGGGGCCATCTCAATGAGCAGTTCTTC.

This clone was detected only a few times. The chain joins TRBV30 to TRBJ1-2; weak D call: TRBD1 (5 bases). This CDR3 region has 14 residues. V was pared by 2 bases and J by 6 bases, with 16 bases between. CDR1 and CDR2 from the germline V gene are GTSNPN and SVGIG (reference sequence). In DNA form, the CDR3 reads TGTGCCTGGAGTCCGGGCTTCATAGGGGATGGCTACACCTTC. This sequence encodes CAWSPGFIGDGYTF.

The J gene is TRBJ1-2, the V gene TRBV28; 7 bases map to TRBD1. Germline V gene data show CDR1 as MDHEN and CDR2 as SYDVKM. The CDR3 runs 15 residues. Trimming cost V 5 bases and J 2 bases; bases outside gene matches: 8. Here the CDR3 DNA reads TGTGCCAGCAGTCCAGAGACAGGGCCCAACTATGGCTACACCTTC. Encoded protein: CASSPETGPNYGYTF.

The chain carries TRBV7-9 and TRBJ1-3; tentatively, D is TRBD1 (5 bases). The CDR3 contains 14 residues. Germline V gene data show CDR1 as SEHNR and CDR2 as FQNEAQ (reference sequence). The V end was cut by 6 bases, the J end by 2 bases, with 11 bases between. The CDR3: CASRRGSAGNTIYF. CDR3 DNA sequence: TGTGCCAGCAGGAGGGGTTCGGCTGGAAACACCATATATTTT.

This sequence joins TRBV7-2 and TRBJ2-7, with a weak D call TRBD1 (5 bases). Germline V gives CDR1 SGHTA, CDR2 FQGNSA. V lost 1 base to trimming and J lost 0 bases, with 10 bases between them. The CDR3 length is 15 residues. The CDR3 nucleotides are TGTGCCAGCAGCTTAGAACAGGTCTACTCCTACGAGCAGTACTTC. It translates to CASSLEQVYSYEQYF.

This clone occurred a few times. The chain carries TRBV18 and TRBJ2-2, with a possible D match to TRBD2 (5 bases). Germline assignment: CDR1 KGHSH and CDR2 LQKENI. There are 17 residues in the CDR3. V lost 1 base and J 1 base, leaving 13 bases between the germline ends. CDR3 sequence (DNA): TGTGCCAGCTCACCACGGAGAGTAGGACTGAACACCGGGGAGCTGTTTTTT. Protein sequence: CASSPRRVGLNTGELFF.

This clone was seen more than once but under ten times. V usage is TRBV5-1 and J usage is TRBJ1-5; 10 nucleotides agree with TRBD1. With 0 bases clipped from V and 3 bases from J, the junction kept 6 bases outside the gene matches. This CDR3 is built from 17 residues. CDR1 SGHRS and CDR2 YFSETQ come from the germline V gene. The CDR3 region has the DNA TGCGCCAGCAGCTTGGAGGGGACAGGGGCCTACAATCAGCCCCAGCATTTT. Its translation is CASSLEGTGAYNQPQHF.

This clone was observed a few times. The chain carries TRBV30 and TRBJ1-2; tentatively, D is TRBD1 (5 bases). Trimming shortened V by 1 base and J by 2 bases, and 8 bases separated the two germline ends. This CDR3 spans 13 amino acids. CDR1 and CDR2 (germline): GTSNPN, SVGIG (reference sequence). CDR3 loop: CAWSGQRNYGYTF. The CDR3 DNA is TGTGCCTGGAGTGGACAGAGAAACTATGGCTACACCTTC.

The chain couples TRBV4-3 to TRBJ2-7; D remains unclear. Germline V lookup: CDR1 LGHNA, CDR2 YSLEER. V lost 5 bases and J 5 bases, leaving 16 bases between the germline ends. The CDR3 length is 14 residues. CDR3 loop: CASSLRPLGDEQYF. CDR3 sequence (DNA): TGCGCCAGCAGCTTAAGACCCTTAGGCGACGAGCAGTACTTC.

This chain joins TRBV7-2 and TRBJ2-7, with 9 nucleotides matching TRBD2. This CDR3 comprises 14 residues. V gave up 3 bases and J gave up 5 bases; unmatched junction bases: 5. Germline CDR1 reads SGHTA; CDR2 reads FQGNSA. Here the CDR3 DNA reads TGTGCCAGCAGCTTTGGGACTAGCAGGCACGAGCAGTACTTC. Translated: CASSFGTSRHEQYF.

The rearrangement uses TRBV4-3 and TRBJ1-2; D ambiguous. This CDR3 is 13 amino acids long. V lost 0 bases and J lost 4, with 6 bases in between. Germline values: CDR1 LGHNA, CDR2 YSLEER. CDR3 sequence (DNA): TGCGCCAGCAGCCAAGAGGCCAGCTATGGCTACACCTTC. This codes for CASSQEASYGYTF.

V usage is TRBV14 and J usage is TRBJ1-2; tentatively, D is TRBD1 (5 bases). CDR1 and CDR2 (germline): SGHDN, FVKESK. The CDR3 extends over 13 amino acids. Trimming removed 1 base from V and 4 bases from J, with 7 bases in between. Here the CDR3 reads CASSQVQGYGYTF. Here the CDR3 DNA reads TGTGCCAGCAGCCAAGTCCAGGGCTATGGCTACACCTTC.

CDR3 loop: CASSLLNGETQYF. The DNA of the CDR3 is TGTGCCAGCAGCTTGTTAAATGGCGAGACCCAGTACTTC. The chain carries TRBV5-6 and TRBJ2-5; D not certain. V was clipped by 1 base and J by 5 bases, with 9 bases between them. The CDR3 runs to 13 residues. Germline V lookup: CDR1 SGHDT, CDR2 YYEEEE.

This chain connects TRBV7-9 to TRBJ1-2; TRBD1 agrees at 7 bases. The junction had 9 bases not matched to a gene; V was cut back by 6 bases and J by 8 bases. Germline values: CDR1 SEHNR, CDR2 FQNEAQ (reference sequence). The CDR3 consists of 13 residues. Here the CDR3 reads CASSIDRVEGYTF. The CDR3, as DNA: TGTGCCAGCAGTATTGACAGGGTGGAGGGCTACACCTTC.

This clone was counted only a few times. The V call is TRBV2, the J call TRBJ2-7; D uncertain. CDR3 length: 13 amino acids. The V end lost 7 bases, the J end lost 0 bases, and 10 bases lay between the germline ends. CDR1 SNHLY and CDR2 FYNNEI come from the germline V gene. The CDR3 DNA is TGTGCCAGCAACAGTAAGCTCTCCTACGAGCAGTACTTC. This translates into CASNSKLSYEQYF.

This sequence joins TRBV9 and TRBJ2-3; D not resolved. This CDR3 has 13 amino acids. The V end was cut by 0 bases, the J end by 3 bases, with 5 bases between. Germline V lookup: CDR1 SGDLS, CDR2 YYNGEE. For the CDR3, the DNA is TGTGCCAGCAGCGTAGCCCTTACAGATACGCAGTATTTT. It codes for CASSVALTDTQYF.

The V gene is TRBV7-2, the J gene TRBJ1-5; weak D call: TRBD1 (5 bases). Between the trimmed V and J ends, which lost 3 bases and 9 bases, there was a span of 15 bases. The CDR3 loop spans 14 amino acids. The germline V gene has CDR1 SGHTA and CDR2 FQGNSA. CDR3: CASSLDIHRPPQHF. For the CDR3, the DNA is TGTGCCAGCAGCTTGGACATCCATCGTCCGCCCCAGCATTTT.

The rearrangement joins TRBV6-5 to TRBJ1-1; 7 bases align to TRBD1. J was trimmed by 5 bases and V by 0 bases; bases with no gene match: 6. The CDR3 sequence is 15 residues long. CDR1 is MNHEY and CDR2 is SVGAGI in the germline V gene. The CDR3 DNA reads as TGTGCCAGCAGTTACTCGGGAGGGGGCGCGACTGAAGCTTTCTTT. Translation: CASSYSGGGATEAFF.

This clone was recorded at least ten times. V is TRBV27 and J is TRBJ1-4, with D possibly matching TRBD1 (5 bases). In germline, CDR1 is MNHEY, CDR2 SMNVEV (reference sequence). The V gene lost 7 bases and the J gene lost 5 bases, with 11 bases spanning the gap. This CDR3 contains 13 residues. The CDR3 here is CASKGRANEKLFF. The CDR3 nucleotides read TGTGCCAGCAAGGGCAGGGCCAATGAAAAACTGTTTTTT.

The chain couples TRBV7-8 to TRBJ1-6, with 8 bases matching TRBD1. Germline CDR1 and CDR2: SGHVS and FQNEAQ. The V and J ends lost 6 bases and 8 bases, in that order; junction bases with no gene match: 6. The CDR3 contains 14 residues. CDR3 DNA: TGTGCCAGCAGAACTACAGGGGGAGATTCACCCCTCCACTTT. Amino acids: CASRTTGGDSPLHF.

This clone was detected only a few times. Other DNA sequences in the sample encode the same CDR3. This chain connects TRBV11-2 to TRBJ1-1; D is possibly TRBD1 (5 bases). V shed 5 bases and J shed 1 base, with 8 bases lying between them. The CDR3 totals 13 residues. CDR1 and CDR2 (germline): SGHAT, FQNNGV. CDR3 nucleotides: TGTGCCAGCAGCACCGACAGGAACACTGAAGCTTTCTTT. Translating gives CASSTDRNTEAFF.